Listed below are T cell receptor beta chains from one sample, sequenced in a study of blood T cell repertoires in COVID-19. Sequencing was performed with immunoSEQ multiplex PCR; in TCRdb, only in-frame clones are kept and a portion is missing. In the table there are more than 150,000 clones, roughly nine tenths of which are singletons. Sequenced input: peripheral blood. All receptors derive from a woman aged 65 to 85 with acute or convalescent COVID-19. Each CDR3 is given with its conserved first and last residue. The D gene is left open where the match is weak. The size of a clone is reported for some rows only, either as once, few or many, or as a class for expanded clones.

.	TRBD2	TRBJ2-3	TRBV4-3	TGCGCCAGCAGCCAAGGGACTAGCGGGAGGGCCTCGGGGACAGATACGCAGTATTTT	CASSQGTSGRASGTDTQYF
.	TRBD1	TRBJ1-2	TRBV6-5	TGTGCCAGCAGGCGGGACAGGCTATATGGCTACACCTTC	CASRRDRLYGYTF
.	.	TRBJ1-6	TRBV7-2	TGTGCCAGCAGCTTAGCACCCCGGAATTCACCCCTCCACTTT	CASSLAPRNSPLHF
few	.	TRBJ1-5	TRBV4-3	TGCGCCAGCAGCCAAGACCTCAATCAGCCCCAGCATTTT	CASSQDLNQPQHF
.	TRBD2	TRBJ2-2	TRBV24-1	TGTGCCACCAGTGACCCGCCCGGGGGGGGCACCGGGGAGCTGTTTTTT	CATSDPPGGGTGELFF
.	.	TRBJ1-3	TRBV5-1	TGCGCCAGCAGCTTGGGGCCGGCCACAGAGCTCAACACCATATATTTT	CASSLGPATELNTIYF
once	.	TRBJ1-2	TRBV6-2/TRBV6-3	TGTGCCAGCACCCCCTCAAACCGAGGCCCCTACACCTTC	CASTPSNRGPYTF
.	.	TRBJ1-5	TRBV2	TGTGCCAGCACCCCGGTGAGTTACAATCAGCCCCAGCATTTT	CASTPVSYNQPQHF
.	TRBD2	TRBJ2-1	TRBV4-3	TGCGCCAGCAGCCCCGGACTAGCGGGGGGCATCCCTTACAATGAGCAGTTCTTC	CASSPGLAGGIPYNEQFF
.	.	TRBJ2-3	TRBV28	TGTGCCAGCAGTTTATACCTGGCACCAACAGATACGCAGTATTTT	CASSLYLAPTDTQYF
.	.	TRBJ1-5	TRBV24-1	TGTGCCACGTCTCAAACAGGGAGTCAGCCCCAGCATTTT	CATSQTGSQPQHF
.	TRBD1	TRBJ2-1	TRBV3-1/TRBV3-2	TGTGCCAGCAGCCAAGGAACAGGGGTTGCGATCCATGATGAGCAGTTCTTC	CASSQGTGVAIHDEQFF
.	TRBD2	TRBJ2-5	TRBV9	TGTGCCAGCAGCGACTCCCTCCGGAGCGGGAGGGCGGAGACCCAGTACTTC	CASSDSLRSGRAETQYF
.	.	TRBJ1-3	TRBV19	TGTGCCAGTAGTATAACAGGACGCTCTGGAAACACCATATATTTT	CASSITGRSGNTIYF
.	.	TRBJ2-4	TRBV4-3	TGCGCCAGCAGCCAAAAGGGGGGGACAGGTCGGAACATTCAGTACTTC	CASSQKGGTGRNIQYF
.	TRBD1	TRBJ2-1	TRBV3-1/TRBV3-2	TGTGCCAGCAGCCGACAGGGCTCCTACAATGAGCAGTTCTTC	CASSRQGSYNEQFF
.	.	TRBJ1-3	TRBV3-1/TRBV3-2	TGTGCCAGCAGCCAAGGACAGCAACCTGGAAACACCATATATTTT	CASSQGQQPGNTIYF
once	TRBD1	TRBJ1-1	TRBV5-1	TGCGCCAGCAGCTCCGGACAGGGCCCCAGGAACACTGAAGCTTTCTTT	CASSSGQGPRNTEAFF
.	TRBD1	TRBJ2-1	TRBV27	TGTGCCAGCAGGAAGACAGGGGGCAATGAGCAGTTCTTC	CASRKTGGNEQFF
.	TRBD1	TRBJ1-2	TRBV5-6	TGTGCCAGCAGCTTGCTCTCAGGGGGCGTTGAGGGCTACACCTTC	CASSLLSGGVEGYTF
.	.	TRBJ2-7	TRBV11-2	TGTGCCAGCAGCCAATCTCGGGGACAATCATACGAGCAGTACTTC	CASSQSRGQSYEQYF
once	TRBD1	TRBJ1-2	TRBV5-6	TGTGCCAGCAGCCGACAGGGGGCGCGGGGCTACACCTTC	CASSRQGARGYTF
.	.	TRBJ1-4	TRBV4-3	TGCGCCAGCAGCCCACGAACAGGGAAGGGGACTGAAAAACTGTTTTTT	CASSPRTGKGTEKLFF
few	.	TRBJ1-1	TRBV4-1	TGCGCCAGCAGCCAAGATCGGGGGACCACTGAAGCTTTCTTT	CASSQDRGTTEAFF
.	.	TRBJ1-2	TRBV6-2/TRBV6-3	TGTGCCAGCAGTCAGGGACTGCTAAACTATGGCTACACCTTC	CASSQGLLNYGYTF
.	.	TRBJ2-7	TRBV7-2	TGTGCCAGCAGCTTGGAACAGGGCTACGAGCAGTACTTC	CASSLEQGYEQYF
.	.	TRBJ2-2	TRBV5-1	TGCGCCAGCAGCTCGGTGTTATCCGGGGAGCTGTTTTTT	CASSSVLSGELFF
.	TRBD1	TRBJ1-1	TRBV4-3	TGCGCCAGCAGCCACCAGGGGGTGAGGGCCCTGAACACTGAAGCTTTCTTT	CASSHQGVRALNTEAFF
once	.	TRBJ1-5	TRBV19	TGTGCCAGTAACCAGGAGGGCAATCAGCCCCAGCATTTT	CASNQEGNQPQHF
.	.	TRBJ2-1	TRBV5-4	TGTGCCAGCAGCTTGGCGATCGGCAGGATCTCCTACAATGAGCAGTTCTTC	CASSLAIGRISYNEQFF
.	TRBD2	TRBJ2-1	TRBV28	TGTGCCAGCGGTGGGGCGGGAGCCTCCTACAATGAGCAGTTCTTC	CASGGAGASYNEQFF
.	TRBD1	TRBJ1-4	TRBV16	TGTGCCAGCAGCCAATCGAATCCAGGGGGAGTGAACAATGAAAAACTGTTTTTT	CASSQSNPGGVNNEKLFF
.	.	TRBJ1-3	TRBV4-3	TGCGCCAGCAGCCAAGATCTCGTCTCCTCTGGAAACACCATATATTTT	CASSQDLVSSGNTIYF
.	.	TRBJ2-5	TRBV16	TGTGCCAGCAGCCAATCGGGAGGTCAAGGGCAAGAGACCCAGTACTTC	CASSQSGGQGQETQYF